This T cell receptor beta chain was identified in a study of blood T cells in healthy people across ages. PCR was performed a second time for 7 to 11 cycles using a sample-barcoded 5' primer and a J-beta primer mix. Each cDNA molecule was tagged by a template-switch adaptor with 12 random nucleotides. TCRdb passed the 5' RACE reads through MiXCR, listing each CDR3 protein once. This sample has about 640,000 distinct CDR3 sequences, with 58% found just once. Notes on the study in general: Since the PBMCs were unsorted, naive and antigen-experienced cells could not be conclusively compared. Any changes in expanded clonotypes were possibly confounded, as donor CMV status remained unknown. As age increased, TCR beta diversity per million T cells fell in a roughly linear fashion.

Turning to this clonotype: Its specificity is unknown.

Germline CDR1 and CDR2: DFQATT and SNEGSKA (reference sequence). The junction had 4 bases not matched to a gene; V was cut back by 3 bases and J by 0 bases. CDR3 size: 15 residues. The sequencing input was blood. This receptor was taken from a man in his 60s in good health. The V gene is TRBV20-1, the J gene TRBJ2-3, with 9 bases lining up with TRBD2. The CDR3 DNA sequence: TGCAGTGCTAGGACTAGCGGCTCTAGCACAGATACGCAGTATTTT. Translation gives CSARTSGSSTDTQYF.